The 6 T cell receptor beta chains below all came from one sample that was sequenced in a study of early T cells in non-severe SARS-CoV-2 infection. A single record per CDR3 protein comes from TCRdb applying MiXCR to the 5' RACE reads. The repertoire holds around 70,000 distinct CDR3 sequences, roughly a tenth seen once, with 6.4% in the top ten. The sample comprised whole blood. Receptors originate from an adult who was a healthcare worker with PCR-confirmed SARS-CoV-2 infection or an uninfected control (not recorded which).

This clonotype was observed a few times. This chain joins TRBV6-1 and TRBJ1-5; maybe TRBD1 (5 bases). The CDR3 extends over 13 amino acids. The germline V gene has CDR1 MNHNS and CDR2 SASEGT. Trimming left V 3 bases short and J 6 bases short, with 9 bases between. The CDR3 DNA reads as TGTGCCAGCAGTGACGGGGGGACTCAGCCCCAGCATTTT. Translated: CASSDGGTQPQHF.

This clonotype was observed many times. The chain recombines TRBV10-3 with TRBJ1-3; D is ambiguous. The CDR3 runs to 14 residues. In germline, CDR1 is ENHRY, CDR2 SYGVKD. Trimming pared 6 bases from V and 0 bases from J, leaving 9 bases between. CDR3 in DNA: TGTGCCATCAGGAAAGAAAGCTCTGGAAACACCATATATTTT. It translates to CAIRKESSGNTIYF.

The sample holds many counts of this clonotype. The V call is TRBV7-9, the J call TRBJ2-1, with D perhaps TRBD2 (6 bases). Germline CDR1 is SEHNR and CDR2 is FQNEAQ (reference sequence). The CDR3 contains 13 residues. V lost 6 bases and J 3 bases, leaving 9 bases between the germline ends. This CDR3 reads CASSSDYYNEQFF. The CDR3 DNA follows: TGTGCCAGCAGTTCGGACTACTACAATGAGCAGTTCTTC.

This clonotype was observed many times. The gene calls are TRBV12-3 or TRBV12-4 and TRBJ2-7; D is undetermined. The CDR3 is 13 amino acids. Trimming removed 8 bases from V and 6 bases from J, with 17 bases in between. The CDR3 DNA is TGTGCCAGCGCCGGTCGCGGACCCCCCGAGCAGTACTTC. Its protein is CASAGRGPPEQYF.

A few counts support this clonotype. CDR3 amino acids: CASSTRTAVYEQYF. CDR3 bases: TGCGCCAGCAGCACCCGGACAGCAGTCTACGAGCAGTACTTC. The V gene is TRBV5-1, the J gene TRBJ2-7, with a weak D call TRBD1 (6 bases). Deletions cut 4 bases from V and 3 bases from J, with 14 bases between. Germline V lookup: CDR1 SGHRS, CDR2 YFSETQ. The CDR3 has 14 amino acids.

This clonotype occurred many times. V gene TRBV24-1 combines with J gene TRBJ2-3, with a possible D match to TRBD1 (5 bases). The germline gives CDR1 KGHDR, CDR2 SFDVKD. This CDR3 is 14 amino acids long. Between the trimmed V and J ends, which lost 3 bases and 3 bases, there was a span of 9 bases. CDR3 amino acids: CATSDTDRTDTQYF. CDR3 coding DNA: TGTGCCACCAGTGATACAGACAGAACAGATACGCAGTATTTT.